This T cell receptor (beta chain) was sequenced during a study of blood T cell repertoires in COVID-19. Study details: COVID-19 samples, acute and convalescent, were from the United States, Italy and Spain. In each case, the material was cDNA or gDNA derived from T cells, B-cell-depleted T cells, or PBMCs.

Germline CDR1 reads SGHTA; CDR2 reads FQGNSA. Trimming took 6 bases from V and 0 from J; bases not matched to a gene: 2. The CDR3 covers 15 residues. During active infection, Seattle patients enrolled and were then monitored through disease. Per the original methods: Scientists estimated how many nucleated cells there were by amplifying reference gene primers. Clones were read by immunoSEQ multiplex PCR, and TCRdb kept only the in-frame ones, dropping some. V, J and clone size are taken as reported in that table, and D and trimming were inferred from the DNA itself. Of approximately 170,000 clones listed, about 85% were seen once; the top ten hold approximately 6.9%.

The V call is TRBV7-2, the J call TRBJ1-3, with 10 bases aligning to TRBD1. This TCR was recovered from a man older than 75 with COVID-19, enrolled during active disease. The sequenced material came from peripheral blood. CDR3 DNA sequence: TGTGCCAGCAGGAGGACAGGGGGCTCTGGAAACACCATATATTTT. Protein product: CASRRTGGSGNTIYF.